Each of the 27 T cell receptor beta chains below was sequenced from the same sample in a study of somatic mutations in cytotoxic T cells in rheumatoid arthritis. Assay: immunoSEQ multiplex PCR; the TCRdb copy retains only in-frame clones and omits some. There are more than 9,000 clones in the sample; roughly 71% occur only once, and around 35% lies in the top ten. Sequencing input: CD8+ T cells sorted from blood. These TCRs come from an adult with rheumatoid arthritis.

This chain uses TRBV19 with TRBJ1-1; 12 nucleotides align to TRBD1. V shed 1 base and J 4 bases; nucleotides not matched to a gene: 1. This CDR3 region has 15 residues. Germline V gene data show CDR1 as LNHDA and CDR2 as SQIVND (reference sequence). CDR3 in DNA: TGTGCCAGTAGTATAGGGGACAGGGGGCTCACTGAAGCTTTCTTT. Translated, it gives CASSIGDRGLTEAFF.

The rearrangement joins TRBV13 to TRBJ1-3; the D is unclear. The V gene lost 3 bases and the J gene lost 0 bases, with 9 bases spanning the gap. The CDR3 extends over 15 amino acids. CDR1 is PRHDT and CDR2 is FYEKMQ in the germline V gene (reference sequence). CDR3 region: CASSFTGSSGNTIYF. CDR3 DNA sequence: TGTGCCAGCAGCTTTACCGGGTCCTCTGGAAACACCATATATTTT.

This clone occurred once. The chain has TRBV6-1 and TRBJ2-7; TRBD1 matches at 7 bases. The germline V gene has CDR1 MNHNS and CDR2 SASEGT. V was pared by 2 bases and J by 2 bases, with 6 bases of the junction left unmatched. The CDR3 runs 15 residues. CDR3 protein: CASSEWDSTPYEQYF. CDR3 sequence (DNA): TGTGCCAGCAGTGAATGGGACAGTACCCCCTACGAGCAGTACTTC.

This chain connects TRBV28 to TRBJ1-1; 12 bases are a match to TRBD1. Trimming removed 5 bases from V and 3 bases from J; junction bases left unmatched: 10. The length of the CDR3 is 17 residues. Germline V CDR1 and CDR2: MDHEN, SYDVKM. The CDR3 DNA sequence: TGTGCCAGCAGTCGTCCGGGACAGGGGGCTGGGTACACTGAAGCTTTCTTT. It specifies CASSRPGQGAGYTEAFF.

The CDR3, as DNA: TGTGCCAGCAGTTCTCTCTTGGGGCTCGAAAAACTGTTTTTT. Translated: CASSSLLGLEKLFF. This chain uses TRBV27 with TRBJ1-4, with D perhaps TRBD1 (5 bases). This CDR3 contains 14 residues. V was shortened by 4 bases and J by 8 bases, with 14 bases between the two germline ends. Germline V gene data show CDR1 as MNHEY and CDR2 as SMNVEV (reference sequence).

The rearrangement joins TRBV27 to TRBJ2-7; TRBD1 matches at 11 bases. This CDR3 contains 15 residues. Trimming at V came to 6 bases and at J to 2 bases, leaving 6 bases not matched to a gene. Germline V CDR1 and CDR2: MNHEY, SMNVEV (reference sequence). The chain's CDR3 is CASSRGTGGTYEQYF. CDR3 bases: TGTGCCAGCAGCCGAGGGACAGGGGGGACCTACGAGCAGTACTTC.

The V gene is TRBV6-5, the J gene TRBJ2-5; 11 bases map to TRBD1. The ends lost 7 bases at V and 5 bases at J; junction bases unmatched: 3. Germline V gene data show CDR1 as MNHEY and CDR2 as SVGAGI. This CDR3 region has 13 residues. CDR3 protein: CASTDRGLETQYF. The DNA for the CDR3 is TGTGCCAGCACGGACAGGGGGCTTGAGACCCAGTACTTC.

The chain joins TRBV27 to TRBJ1-2, with 7 bases lining up with TRBD1. V was clipped by 1 base and J by 4 bases; unmatched bases: 15. This CDR3 is 18 amino acids long. Looked up from germline, CDR1 is MNHEY and CDR2 is SMNVEV (reference sequence). Written as DNA, the CDR3 is TGTGCCAGCAGTTTATATTGGGGGGGCAGGGGGGCTTCCTATGGCTACACCTTC. Protein product: CASSLYWGGRGASYGYTF.

V usage is TRBV28 and J usage is TRBJ1-1; D uncertain. CDR1 MDHEN and CDR2 SYDVKM come from the germline V gene. V gave up 3 bases and J gave up 6 bases, with 5 bases separating them. The CDR3 runs to 11 residues. The CDR3 loop reads CASSFSAEAFF. The CDR3 DNA reads as TGTGCCAGCAGTTTTAGTGCTGAAGCTTTCTTT.

J is TRBJ2-1 and V is TRBV4-1; no clear D gene. CDR3 size: 14 residues. Germline CDR1 MGHRA, CDR2 YSYEKL. Trimming stripped 7 bases from V and 5 bases from J, with 15 bases between. DNA for the CDR3: TGCGCCAGCAAAGGTATTGGGTGGGACAATGAGCAGTTCTTC. Its protein is CASKGIGWDNEQFF.

The J gene is TRBJ2-3, the V gene TRBV29-1, with a possible D match to TRBD2 (6 bases). Germline V gene data show CDR1 as SQVTM and CDR2 as ANQGSEA. The CDR3 consists of 13 residues. Trimming removed 7 bases from V and 2 bases from J, with 13 bases in between. The chain's CDR3 is CSGIGGYTDTQYF. The CDR3 coding sequence is TGCAGCGGTATCGGGGGATACACAGATACGCAGTATTTT.

This chain uses TRBV21-1 with TRBJ1-5. TRBV21-1 represents a pseudogene. The CDR3 has 15 residues. CDR3 loop: CASIQTGGSNQPQHF. The CDR3 DNA follows: TGTGCCAGCATTCAGACGGGCGGGAGCAATCAGCCCCAGCATTTT.

This rearrangement joins TRBV4-1 to TRBJ1-5; D may be TRBD1 (5 bases). CDR3 length equals 15 residues. The ends were cut back, 1 base at V and 6 bases at J, with 13 bases in the middle. Germline CDR1 MGHRA, CDR2 YSYEKL. CDR3 sequence: CASSQAPGIVQPQHF. The CDR3 DNA follows: TGCGCCAGCAGCCAAGCCCCAGGGATAGTTCAGCCCCAGCATTTT.

The genes are TRBV9 and TRBJ1-6; maybe TRBD1 (6 bases). CDR1 is SGDLS and CDR2 is YYNGEE in the germline V gene. There are 17 residues in the CDR3. Trimming shortened V by 0 bases and J by 0 bases, and 10 bases separated the two germline ends. CDR3 residues: CASSVGTGSSYNSPLHF. CDR3 in DNA: TGTGCCAGCAGCGTAGGAACAGGGAGCTCCTATAATTCACCCCTCCACTTT.

The genes are TRBV7-9 and TRBJ2-2; TRBD1 agrees at 8 bases. Germline CDR1 SEHNR, CDR2 FQNEAQ (reference sequence). Trimming took 4 bases from V and 11 from J; bases not matched to a gene: 15. This CDR3 comprises 16 residues. The CDR3 region is CASSSGTGEMGGELFF. The CDR3 nucleotides are TGTGCCAGCAGCTCGGGGACAGGTGAAATGGGGGGAGAGCTGTTTTTT.

The rearrangement links TRBV9 to TRBJ2-3; no clear D gene. Trimming cost V 0 bases and J 0 bases, with 8 bases left between them. CDR3 size: 15 residues. Germline V gives CDR1 SGDLS, CDR2 YYNGEE. In DNA form, the CDR3 reads TGTGCCAGCAGCGTAGAAGGATTTAGCACAGATACGCAGTATTTT. It encodes CASSVEGFSTDTQYF.

This clone was seen only a few times. This chain links TRBV6-1 with TRBJ1-1; a possible D gene is TRBD1 (5 bases). The ends were cut back, 2 bases at V and 5 bases at J, with 12 bases in the middle. CDR1 and CDR2 (germline): MNHNS, SASEGT. CDR3 length: 14 residues. The CDR3 DNA reads TGTGCCAGCAGTGAACCGACCGGGGGAACTGAAGCTTTCTTT. Translating gives CASSEPTGGTEAFF.

This chain uses TRBV5-5 with TRBJ1-1; D gene ambiguous. This CDR3 region has 16 residues. V was clipped by 0 bases and J by 3 bases, with 15 bases between them. Germline V lookup: CDR1 SGHKS, CDR2 YYEKEE (reference sequence). The CDR3 reads CASSLVWEMRYTEAFF. As DNA, the CDR3 is TGTGCCAGCAGCTTGGTTTGGGAAATGCGGTACACTGAAGCTTTCTTT.

This clone was found once. The J gene is TRBJ1-2, the V gene TRBV7-9; 7 nucleotides match TRBD1. Germline lookup yields CDR1 SEHNR and CDR2 FQNEAQ (reference sequence). This CDR3 has 13 amino acids. V lost 5 bases and J lost 7; bases outside the gene matches: 7. The CDR3 DNA reads as TGTGCCAGCAGCGAGGGGGCTAGAAGTGGCTACACCTTC. Translating it yields CASSEGARSGYTF.

The CDR3 region is CAISEYAQDGYTF. CDR3 in DNA: TGTGCCATCAGTGAGTACGCTCAGGATGGCTACACCTTC. V usage is TRBV10-3 and J usage is TRBJ1-2; D not certain. Germline loops: CDR1 ENHRY, CDR2 SYGVKD. The CDR3 runs to 13 residues. The V end lost 1 base, the J end lost 6 bases, and 9 bases lay between the germline ends.

In its sample, this clone was seen once. The rearrangement links TRBV19 to TRBJ2-7; the D gene is possibly TRBD1 (6 bases). V dropped 1 base and J dropped 5 bases, with 15 bases sitting between them. This CDR3 contains 15 residues. Germline V gives CDR1 LNHDA, CDR2 SQIVND (reference sequence). The CDR3 region is CASSIVGRGANEQYF. DNA of the CDR3: TGTGCCAGTAGTATAGTCGGCAGGGGAGCGAACGAGCAGTACTTC.

This chain connects TRBV5-6 to TRBJ2-1; TRBD1 matches at 7 bases. V lost 0 bases, J lost 4 bases, and 1 base stayed unmatched. Germline assignment: CDR1 SGHDT and CDR2 YYEEEE. The CDR3 spans 14 residues. CDR3 sequence (DNA): TGTGCCAGCAGCTTGGGACAGGGTTACAATGAGCAGTTCTTC. This sequence encodes CASSLGQGYNEQFF.

The chain employs TRBV13 and TRBJ2-2, with TRBD2 matching over 8 bases. V was clipped by 1 base and J by 7 bases; unmatched bases: 5. The germline V gene encodes CDR1 PRHDT and CDR2 FYEKMQ (reference sequence). CDR3 length equals 15 residues. CDR3 sequence: CASSLERGGNGELFF. CDR3 DNA sequence: TGTGCCAGCAGCTTAGAACGGGGGGGCAACGGGGAGCTGTTTTTT.

The V call is TRBV7-9, the J call TRBJ2-7; the D is unclear. CDR1 and CDR2 (germline): SEHNR, FQNEAQ (reference sequence). The CDR3 consists of 13 residues. The V end was cut by 5 bases, the J end by 4 bases, with 12 bases between. In DNA form, the CDR3 reads TGTGCCAGCAGCACCCGGACGGAATACGAGCAGTACTTC. Translated: CASSTRTEYEQYF.

The rearrangement uses TRBV7-9 and TRBJ1-5, with a tentative D call TRBD1 (6 bases). The V end was cut by 5 bases, the J end by 4 bases, with 12 bases between. CDR1 and CDR2 from the germline V gene are SEHNR and FQNEAQ (reference sequence). The CDR3 is made up of 14 amino acids. DNA of the CDR3: TGTGCCAGCAGCCGTGGGGGCCCTAATCAGCCCCAGCATTTT. Translation: CASSRGGPNQPQHF.

V gene TRBV15 combines with J gene TRBJ1-2; unclear D gene. Germline V gives CDR1 LNHNV, CDR2 YYDKDF (reference sequence). V was shortened by 4 bases and J by 3 bases, with 21 bases between the two germline ends. The CDR3 sequence is 17 residues long. The CDR3 spells CATSNPFSAGVDYGYTF. The DNA of the CDR3 is TGTGCCACCAGCAACCCTTTCTCCGCGGGAGTGGACTATGGCTACACCTTC. Full variable domain (remainder filled in from reference TRBV15 and TRBJ1-2): DAMVIQNPRYQVTQFGKPVTLSCSQTLNHNVMYWYQQKSSQAPKLLFHYYDKDFNNEADTPDNFQSRRPNTSFCFLDIRSPGLGDTAMYLCATSNPFSAGVDYGYTFGSGTRLTVV.

The chain has TRBV7-3 and TRBJ2-3, with 12 bases that match TRBD2. Trimming took 2 bases from V and 4 from J; bases not matched to a gene: 4. Germline V CDR1 and CDR2: SGHTA, FQGTGA. This CDR3 is 16 amino acids long. The CDR3 DNA follows: TGTGCCAGCAGCTTAGGGGCTAGCGGGGGGGCAGATACGCAGTATTTT. Its translation: CASSLGASGGADTQYF.